The 11 T cell receptor beta chains given below trace back to one sample, sequenced in a study of blood T cell repertoires in COVID-19. Method: immunoSEQ multiplex PCR; TCRdb's copy keeps in-frame clones and lacks some. The data contain 150,000 to 200,000 clones, 80% to 90% of them singletons. The sample was peripheral blood. The receptors derive from a man aged 50 to 60 with active or convalescent COVID-19.

This chain joins TRBV19 and TRBJ1-5; no reliable D call. The V end was cut by 2 bases, the J end by 0 bases, with 11 bases between. The CDR3 runs 16 residues. Looked up from germline, CDR1 is LNHDA and CDR2 is SQIVND (reference sequence). The CDR3 DNA reads TGTGCCAGTAGTATATCTGGCGGGCATAGCAATCAGCCCCAGCATTTT. Its translation: CASSISGGHSNQPQHF.

The CDR3 protein is CASSYRGYEQYF. The CDR3 DNA reads as TGTGCCAGCAGTTATAGGGGCTACGAGCAGTACTTC. The chain is built from TRBV6-2 or TRBV6-3 and TRBJ2-7; a weak D match, TRBD1 (5 bases). Germline V CDR1 and CDR2: MNHEY, SVGEGT. The CDR3 consists of 12 residues. Trimming pared 3 bases from V and 3 bases from J, leaving 6 bases between.

The chain recombines TRBV12-3 or TRBV12-4 with TRBJ2-7, with 7 bases lining up with TRBD1. Trimming at V came to 6 bases and at J to 0 bases, leaving 2 bases not matched to a gene. This CDR3 has 13 residues. The CDR3: CASRGTVSYEQYF. In nucleotides, the CDR3 is TGTGCCAGCAGAGGGACAGTCTCCTACGAGCAGTACTTC.

This sequence joins TRBV6-5 and TRBJ2-1; the match to TRBD2 covers 8 bases. The CDR3 contains 11 residues. In germline, CDR1 is MNHEY, CDR2 SVGAGI. V gave up 6 bases and J gave up 15 bases; unmatched junction bases: 7. The DNA of the CDR3 is TGTGCCAGCAGCGCCGGGACTAGTTGGTTCTTC. Translation gives CASSAGTSWFF.

V usage is TRBV5-1 and J usage is TRBJ1-3; possible D gene TRBD1, 6 bases. Trimming stripped 4 bases from V and 4 bases from J, with 18 bases between. This CDR3 is built from 16 residues. Germline CDR1 and CDR2: SGHRS and YFSETQ. The CDR3 loop is CASSQTGQGQGNTIYF. The CDR3 bases are TGCGCCAGCAGCCAGACAGGCCAGGGGCAGGGAAACACCATATATTTT. The full variable domain, completed using reference TRBV5-1 and TRBJ1-3, is KAGVTQTPRYLIKTRGQQVTLSCSPISGHRSVSWYQQTPGQGLQFLFEYFSETQRNKGNFPGRFSGRQFSNSRSEMNVSTLELGDSALYLCASSQTGQGQGNTIYFGEGSWLTVV.

The rearrangement uses TRBV7-2 and TRBJ2-1; 10 positions match TRBD2. Germline CDR1 reads SGHTA; CDR2 reads FQGNSA. This CDR3 is 13 amino acids long. V lost 1 base, J lost 15 bases, and 6 bases stayed unmatched. In DNA form, the CDR3 reads TGTGCCAGCAGCTTAGGGGGGACTAGCGTCCGGTTCTTC. Protein product: CASSLGGTSVRFF. Full variable domain (missing parts from reference TRBV7-2 and TRBJ2-1): GAGVSQSPSNKVTEKGKDVELRCDPISGHTALYWYRQSLGQGLEFLIYFQGNSAPDKSGLPSDRFSAERTGGSVSTLTIQRTQQEDSAVYLCASSLGGTSVRFFGPGTRLTVL.

This chain links TRBV6-5 with TRBJ1-2; 7 bases agree with TRBD1. V trimming: 8 bases; J trimming: 5 bases; junction bases outside the gene matches: 11. The germline gives CDR1 MNHEY, CDR2 SVGAGI. The CDR3 length is 14 residues. Here the CDR3 reads CASSSRQGLYGYTF. CDR3 nucleotide sequence: TGTGCCAGCTCTAGCCGACAGGGTCTATATGGCTACACCTTC.

The chain is built from TRBV10-2 and TRBJ2-1; 7 bases are a match to TRBD2. The CDR3 loop spans 14 amino acids. Germline loops: CDR1 WSHSY, CDR2 SAAADI. Unmatched junction bases numbered 8, after V lost 5 bases and J lost 7 bases. The CDR3 DNA follows: TGCGCCAGCAGTCAGGGACTATCCCGGAATGAGCAGTTCTTC. This translates into CASSQGLSRNEQFF.

V gene TRBV28 combines with J gene TRBJ2-1, with D possibly matching TRBD2 (6 bases). Trimming stripped 4 bases from V and 0 bases from J, with 10 bases between. Germline V gene sequence: CDR1 MDHEN, CDR2 SYDVKM. This CDR3 is 15 amino acids long. CDR3 nucleotide sequence: TGTGCCAGCAGTTGGACTACCCGCTCCTACAATGAGCAGTTCTTC. As protein: CASSWTTRSYNEQFF.

This sequence joins TRBV7-9 and TRBJ1-1; D is unresolved. The V end lost 0 bases, the J end lost 1 base, and 3 bases lay between the germline ends. Germline CDR1 is SEHNR and CDR2 is FQNEAQ (reference sequence). The CDR3 spans 13 residues. CDR3 DNA: TGTGCCAGCAGCTTAGCCGGGAACACTGAAGCTTTCTTT. Its translation is CASSLAGNTEAFF.

V gene TRBV28 combines with J gene TRBJ1-5, with 8 bases aligning to TRBD1. The CDR3 covers 18 residues. V trimming: 3 bases; J trimming: 1 base; junction bases outside the gene matches: 11. Germline lookup yields CDR1 MDHEN and CDR2 SYDVKM. CDR3 bases: TGTGCCAGCAGTTTCGGTGGGCAGGGGGCGCGGAGCAATCAGCCCCAGCATTTT. Translating it yields CASSFGGQGARSNQPQHF. Drawing the rest from reference TRBV28 and TRBJ1-5, the complete variable domain is DVKVTQSSRYLVKRTGEKVFLECVQDMDHENMFWYRQDPGLGLRLIYFSYDVKMKEKGDIPEGYSVSREKKERFSLILESASTNQTSMYLCASSFGGQGARSNQPQHFGDGTRLSIL.